This T cell receptor beta chain was sequenced in a study of blood T cell repertoires in COVID-19. Study-level background: The samples span acute and convalescent COVID-19 from the United States, Italy and Spain. From T cells, B-cell-depleted T cells, or PBMCs came the material, which was cDNA or gDNA.

Patients at the Seattle site were enrolled during active infection and followed longitudinally. This CDR3 has 14 amino acids. Germline assignment: CDR1 SGHRS and CDR2 YFSETQ. The germline V and J ends were trimmed by 4 bases and 6 bases, with 16 bases remaining between them. In the original workflow: Amplification with reference gene primers provided the estimates of nucleated cell counts. Some clones are missing from TCRdb's copy, which holds only in-frame ones; the method was immunoSEQ multiplex PCR. Clone size and V and J calls were adopted from that table, with D and trimming inferred from the DNA. Of roughly 130,000 clones detected, about 87% appear once; the ten largest clones hold roughly 2.5%.

The chain is built from TRBV5-1 and TRBJ1-2; D is unresolved. The source of this sequence is a human donor with COVID-19, enrolled during active disease. The donor label of this sample is uncertain. Sequencing input: peripheral blood. CDR3 sequence: CASSVSGGFNGYTF. CDR3 DNA: TGCGCCAGCAGCGTCAGCGGAGGGTTTAATGGCTACACCTTC.